The clone carrying this TCR beta chain occurred once. Its antigen remains unidentified. The data were taken from a study of T cell responses to AZD1222 COVID-19 vaccine. Study-level findings and limits: Females outnumbered males among donors, who were mostly white British; clonal diversity was possibly underestimated. At baseline, seropositivity was found in only a handful of AZD1222 recipients. The breadth and depth of Spike-specific TCRs increased once two AZD1222 doses had been given.

Looked up from germline, CDR1 is MNHEY and CDR2 is SVGAGI. The CDR3 contains 13 residues. With 5 bases clipped from V and 3 bases from J, the junction kept 2 bases outside the gene matches. Libraries were prepared by immunoSEQ multiplex PCR; TCRdb keeps only in-frame clonotypes and omits some of them. The sample holds about 62,000 clones; 70% to 90% are singletons and the top ten take under 6.5%. The V gene is TRBV6-5, the J gene TRBJ1-2, with 8 bases identical to TRBD1. This material consisted of peripheral blood, taken on day 0 of AZD1222 vaccination. This receptor was obtained from an adult in good health. The CDR3 protein is CASSRGQDYGYTF. Written as DNA, the CDR3 is TGTGCCAGCAGTCGGGGACAGGACTATGGCTACACCTTC.